This T cell receptor beta chain came from a study of blood T cell repertoires in COVID-19. Whole-study context: The study drew acute and convalescent COVID-19 samples from the United States, Italy and Spain. The analysed material was cDNA or gDNA that came from T cells, B-cell-depleted T cells, or PBMCs.

Per germline, CDR1 SGDLS and CDR2 YYNGEE. The CDR3 totals 17 residues. The ends were cut back, 3 bases at V and 2 bases at J, with 20 bases in the middle. Under the authors' procedure: Counts of nucleated cells, estimated from reference gene primer amplification, were obtained. Sequencing used immunoSEQ multiplex PCR; TCRdb keeps in-frame clones, though not all of them. From that table come the V and J calls and clone size; the DNA was used to work out D and trimming. Among fewer than 200,000 clones, approximately 85% were seen once, and the ten largest hold 7.7%. This receptor was taken from a man in his forties or fifties who had recovered from COVID-19. The V gene is TRBV9, the J gene TRBJ1-2; perhaps TRBD1 as D (6 bases). The sequenced sample was peripheral blood. The CDR3 nucleotides are TGTGCCAGCAGCGATCCCCTTAACAGGGAATCAAACTATGGCTACACCTTC. It encodes CASSDPLNRESNYGYTF.